This T cell receptor beta chain was identified in a study of cytomegalovirus exposure and HLA in healthy donors. As for the study in general: Of all 370 or so donors who were genotyped, roughly 83% belonged to the Caucasian-associated ancestry cluster.

The germline CDR1 and CDR2 sequences are SGHDT and YYEEEE. Trimming removed 3 bases at V and 9 bases at J, with 10 bases between. The CDR3 is 12 residues long. PCR amplification relied on 60 Vbeta primers (plus 13 Jbeta primers). Data came from immunoSEQ multiplex PCR; TCRdb stores just in-frame clones and leaves some out. The sample lists 150,000 to 200,000 clones, around 80% seen once, with 5% to 7% in the top ten. There are a few counts of this clone. Its antigen is unidentified. Points from the study as a whole: Among TCR beta chains of equal frequency, HLA-associated ones were more clonally expanded in a later analysis. Compared with the roughly 700-donor mean, an Asian-associated ancestry cluster reportedly had fewer N-insertions, according to a later analysis.

The J gene is TRBJ2-1, the V gene TRBV5-6, with no clear D. The sample taken for sequencing was PBMCs. The origin of this receptor is a man aged 35 to 55 in good health and CMV-seronegative. The CDR3 sequence: CASSSNWSEQFF. In DNA, the CDR3 is TGTGCCAGCAGCTCCAACTGGTCTGAGCAGTTCTTC.